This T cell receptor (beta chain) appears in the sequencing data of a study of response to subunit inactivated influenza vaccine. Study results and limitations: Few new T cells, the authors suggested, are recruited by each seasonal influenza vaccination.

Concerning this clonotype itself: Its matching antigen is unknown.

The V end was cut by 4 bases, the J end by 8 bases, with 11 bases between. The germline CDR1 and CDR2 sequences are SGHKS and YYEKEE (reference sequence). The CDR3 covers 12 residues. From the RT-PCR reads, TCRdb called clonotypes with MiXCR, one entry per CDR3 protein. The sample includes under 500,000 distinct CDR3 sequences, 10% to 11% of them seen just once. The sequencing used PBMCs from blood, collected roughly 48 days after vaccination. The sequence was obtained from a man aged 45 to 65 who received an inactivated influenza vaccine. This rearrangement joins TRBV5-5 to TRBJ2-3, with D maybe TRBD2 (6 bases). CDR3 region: CASSRDLITQYF. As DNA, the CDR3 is TGTGCCAGCAGCCGGGACTTGATTACGCAGTATTTT. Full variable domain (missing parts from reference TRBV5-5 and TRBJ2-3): DAGVTQSPTHLIKTRGQQVTLRCSPISGHKSVSWYQQVLGQGPQFIFQYYEKEERGRGNFPDRFSARQFPNYSSELNVNALLLGDSALYLCASSRDLITQYFGPGTRLTVL.